Listed below are T cell receptor beta chains from one sample, sequenced in a study of OX40 agonist ivuxolimab in advanced cancers. The data were produced by immunoSEQ multiplex PCR, yet TCRdb's version contains in-frame clones alone and is incomplete. There are some 64,000 clones in the sample; 91% occur only once, and approximately 5.2% lies in the top ten. Sample: CD4+ or CD8+ T cells sorted from blood, taken in a trial of the OX40 agonist ivuxolimab. The receptor set was obtained from an adult with an advanced solid tumor such as melanoma, head and neck, liver or kidney cancer. Each CDR3 is given with its conserved first and last residue. Fields, in order: D gene, J gene, V gene, clone size, CDR3 protein, CDR3 DNA. D genes are given only for firm matches. Not all rows give a size; the values are once, few, many and, for expanded clones, a class.

d_call: NA
j_call: TRBJ1-4
v_call: TRBV7-9
clone_size: NA
cdr3_aa: CASSLRTPSHEKLFF
cdr3_nt: TGTGCCAGCAGCTTGCGGACCCCCTCGCATGAAAAACTGTTTTTT

d_call: TRBD1
j_call: TRBJ1-5
v_call: TRBV28
clone_size: NA
cdr3_aa: CASRLGQGSVSNQPQHF
cdr3_nt: TGTGCCAGCAGACTAGGACAGGGGAGCGTAAGCAATCAGCCCCAGCATTTT

d_call: TRBD1
j_call: TRBJ1-5
v_call: TRBV6-1
clone_size: NA
cdr3_aa: CASSSSGTGVQPQHF
cdr3_nt: TGTGCCAGCAGTTCGTCCGGGACAGGGGTTCAGCCCCAGCATTTT

d_call: TRBD2
j_call: TRBJ2-3
v_call: TRBV5-4
clone_size: few
cdr3_aa: CASSGGLAGTDTQYF
cdr3_nt: TGTGCCAGCAGCGGGGGACTAGCGGGAACAGATACGCAGTATTTT

d_call: NA
j_call: TRBJ1-1
v_call: TRBV10-1
clone_size: NA
cdr3_aa: CARKGRIMNTEAFF
cdr3_nt: TGCGCCAGGAAGGGCAGGATCATGAACACTGAAGCTTTCTTT

d_call: TRBD2
j_call: TRBJ2-7
v_call: TRBV28
clone_size: NA
cdr3_aa: CASGRLGLADRSYEQYF
cdr3_nt: TGTGCCAGCGGGAGACTGGGACTAGCGGACCGATCCTACGAGCAGTACTTC

d_call: NA
j_call: TRBJ1-2
v_call: TRBV5-5
clone_size: NA
cdr3_aa: CASSSGLRDSYGYTF
cdr3_nt: TGTGCCAGCAGCTCTGGCTTGAGGGACTCCTATGGCTACACCTTC

d_call: TRBD2
j_call: TRBJ2-2
v_call: TRBV29-1
clone_size: NA
cdr3_aa: CSVDGLAGATGELFF
cdr3_nt: TGCAGCGTTGATGGCCTAGCGGGAGCAACCGGGGAGCTGTTTTTT

d_call: TRBD2
j_call: TRBJ2-1
v_call: TRBV2
clone_size: NA
cdr3_aa: CASSSGGPYNEQFF
cdr3_nt: TGTGCCAGCAGTTCGGGAGGGCCCTACAATGAGCAGTTCTTC

d_call: TRBD2
j_call: TRBJ2-5
v_call: TRBV29-1
clone_size: NA
cdr3_aa: CSVFLLAGVGLETQYF
cdr3_nt: TGCAGCGTTTTCCTCCTAGCGGGAGTAGGTTTGGAGACCCAGTACTTC

d_call: NA
j_call: TRBJ2-2
v_call: TRBV28
clone_size: NA
cdr3_aa: CASSLFSGELFF
cdr3_nt: TGTGCCAGCAGTTTATTTTCCGGGGAGCTGTTTTTT

d_call: TRBD1
j_call: TRBJ2-2
v_call: TRBV19
clone_size: NA
cdr3_aa: CASGTGGRTGELFF
cdr3_nt: TGTGCCAGTGGGACAGGGGGCCGAACCGGGGAGCTGTTTTTT

d_call: TRBD1
j_call: TRBJ2-7
v_call: TRBV29-1
clone_size: NA
cdr3_aa: CSVRGQGVNEQYF
cdr3_nt: TGCAGTGTCCGGGGCCAGGGGGTGAACGAGCAGTACTTC

d_call: NA
j_call: TRBJ2-5
v_call: TRBV21-1
clone_size: NA
cdr3_aa: CASGFWDRDGETQYF
cdr3_nt: TGTGCCAGCGGATTCTGGGACAGGGACGGAGAGACCCAGTACTTC

d_call: NA
j_call: TRBJ2-1
v_call: TRBV5-6
clone_size: NA
cdr3_aa: CASSLDRRGEQFF
cdr3_nt: TGTGCCAGCAGCTTGGACCGAAGAGGGGAGCAGTTCTTC

d_call: NA
j_call: TRBJ2-2
v_call: TRBV21-1
clone_size: NA
cdr3_aa: CARAGLEVTGELFF
cdr3_nt: TGTGCCAGGGCTGGACTAGAGGTAACCGGGGAGCTGTTTTTT

d_call: NA
j_call: TRBJ2-3
v_call: TRBV19
clone_size: NA
cdr3_aa: CASSIGQGQYF
cdr3_nt: TGTGCCAGTAGTATAGGCCAGGGGCAGTATTTT

d_call: NA
j_call: TRBJ1-1
v_call: TRBV5-4
clone_size: NA
cdr3_aa: CASSRTANTEAFF
cdr3_nt: TGTGCCAGCAGCCGGACAGCGAACACTGAAGCTTTCTTT

d_call: NA
j_call: TRBJ1-5
v_call: TRBV30
clone_size: NA
cdr3_aa: CAWSVGPGGNQPQHF
cdr3_nt: TGTGCCTGGAGTGTGGGGCCCGGGGGCAATCAGCCCCAGCATTTT

d_call: NA
j_call: TRBJ1-4
v_call: TRBV28
clone_size: NA
cdr3_aa: CASSTHGGGGNEKLFF
cdr3_nt: TGTGCCAGCAGTACCCACGGGGGGGGAGGTAATGAAAAACTGTTTTTT

d_call: NA
j_call: TRBJ1-1
v_call: TRBV9
clone_size: NA
cdr3_aa: CASSVAPTTEAFF
cdr3_nt: TGTGCCAGCAGCGTCGCCCCCACGACTGAAGCTTTCTTT

d_call: TRBD2
j_call: TRBJ2-3
v_call: TRBV6-5
clone_size: NA
cdr3_aa: CASSYRGGSTDTQYF
cdr3_nt: TGTGCCAGCAGTTACCGCGGGGGTAGCACAGATACGCAGTATTTT

d_call: TRBD2
j_call: TRBJ2-3
v_call: TRBV19
clone_size: NA
cdr3_aa: CASRHGTSGTTQYF
cdr3_nt: TGTGCCAGTAGGCATGGGACTAGCGGGACTACGCAGTATTTT

d_call: TRBD1
j_call: TRBJ2-7
v_call: TRBV29-1
clone_size: NA
cdr3_aa: CSVTTGYPYEQYF
cdr3_nt: TGCAGCGTCACGACAGGGTATCCCTACGAGCAGTACTTC

d_call: NA
j_call: TRBJ2-5
v_call: TRBV7-6
clone_size: once
cdr3_aa: CASSLLSGGETQYF
cdr3_nt: TGTGCCAGCAGCTTATTGTCTGGCGGAGAGACCCAGTACTTC

d_call: TRBD2
j_call: TRBJ2-5
v_call: TRBV28
clone_size: NA
cdr3_aa: CASSDLGGSGETQYF
cdr3_nt: TGTGCCAGCAGTGACCTGGGGGGGAGTGGGGAGACCCAGTACTTC

d_call: NA
j_call: TRBJ1-1
v_call: TRBV29-1
clone_size: NA
cdr3_aa: CSVDGHMNTEAFF
cdr3_nt: TGCAGCGTTGACGGACATATGAACACTGAAGCTTTCTTT

d_call: TRBD1
j_call: TRBJ1-3
v_call: TRBV6-6
clone_size: NA
cdr3_aa: CASSFDRVGNTIYF
cdr3_nt: TGTGCCAGCAGCTTCGACAGGGTTGGAAACACCATATATTTT

d_call: NA
j_call: TRBJ1-1
v_call: TRBV27
clone_size: NA
cdr3_aa: CASSPGQLNTEAFF
cdr3_nt: TGTGCCAGCAGTCCAGGACAGTTGAACACTGAAGCTTTCTTT

d_call: NA
j_call: TRBJ2-7
v_call: TRBV11-2
clone_size: NA
cdr3_aa: CASSLASRRYEQYF
cdr3_nt: TGTGCCAGCAGCTTAGCCTCGAGGCGGTACGAGCAGTACTTC

d_call: NA
j_call: TRBJ1-5
v_call: TRBV15
clone_size: NA
cdr3_aa: CATSSAGGGGQPQHF
cdr3_nt: TGTGCCACCAGCTCAGCCGGGGGGGGTGGACAGCCCCAGCATTTT

d_call: NA
j_call: TRBJ1-1
v_call: TRBV19
clone_size: NA
cdr3_aa: CASSIGQQNTEAFF
cdr3_nt: TGTGCCAGTAGTATTGGACAACAGAACACTGAAGCTTTCTTT

d_call: NA
j_call: TRBJ2-5
v_call: TRBV11-1
clone_size: NA
cdr3_aa: CASSLSGNQETQYF
cdr3_nt: TGTGCCAGCAGCTTATCGGGGAATCAAGAGACCCAGTACTTC

d_call: NA
j_call: TRBJ2-7
v_call: TRBV28
clone_size: NA
cdr3_aa: CATKKSYEQYF
cdr3_nt: TGTGCCACAAAGAAGTCGTACGAGCAGTACTTC

d_call: NA
j_call: TRBJ1-5
v_call: TRBV30
clone_size: NA
cdr3_aa: CAWSSINGGNQPQHF
cdr3_nt: TGTGCCTGGAGTAGCATAAATGGGGGCAATCAGCCCCAGCATTTT

d_call: NA
j_call: TRBJ2-4
v_call: TRBV4-1
clone_size: NA
cdr3_aa: CASSQIPQREWVKNIQYF
cdr3_nt: TGCGCCAGCAGCCAAATCCCCCAGAGGGAGTGGGTCAAAAACATTCAGTACTTC

d_call: TRBD1
j_call: TRBJ2-3
v_call: TRBV27
clone_size: NA
cdr3_aa: CASIARGGRSGTDTQYF
cdr3_nt: TGTGCCAGCATCGCACGAGGGGGCCGGTCCGGCACAGATACGCAGTATTTT

d_call: TRBD2
j_call: TRBJ2-3
v_call: TRBV5-4
clone_size: NA
cdr3_aa: CASSWGGPRDTQYF
cdr3_nt: TGTGCCAGCAGCTGGGGGGGTCCCCGGGATACGCAGTATTTT

d_call: NA
j_call: TRBJ1-4
v_call: TRBV5-1
clone_size: NA
cdr3_aa: CASSPGATNEKLFF
cdr3_nt: TGCGCCAGCAGCCCTGGGGCAACTAATGAAAAACTGTTTTTT

d_call: NA
j_call: TRBJ2-5
v_call: TRBV5-1
clone_size: NA
cdr3_aa: CASSEEETQYF
cdr3_nt: TGCGCCAGCAGCGAGGAAGAGACCCAGTACTTC

d_call: TRBD1
j_call: TRBJ1-2
v_call: TRBV5-1
clone_size: once
cdr3_aa: CASRTGGKGYTF
cdr3_nt: TGCGCCAGCCGAACAGGGGGCAAAGGCTACACCTTC

d_call: NA
j_call: TRBJ1-6
v_call: TRBV5-1
clone_size: NA
cdr3_aa: CASSYGTTNRADNSPLHF
cdr3_nt: TGCGCCAGCAGCTACGGAACTACCAACAGGGCCGATAATTCACCCCTCCACTTT

d_call: TRBD2
j_call: TRBJ2-3
v_call: TRBV5-1
clone_size: NA
cdr3_aa: CASSLEGGRVADTQYF
cdr3_nt: TGCGCCAGCAGCTTGGAGGGCGGGAGGGTCGCAGATACGCAGTATTTT

d_call: NA
j_call: TRBJ2-6
v_call: TRBV19
clone_size: NA
cdr3_aa: CASMDWRASGANVLTF
cdr3_nt: TGTGCCAGTATGGATTGGCGGGCCTCTGGGGCCAACGTCCTGACTTTC

d_call: NA
j_call: TRBJ2-3
v_call: TRBV7-3
clone_size: NA
cdr3_aa: CASSLFPGLTDTQYF
cdr3_nt: TGTGCCAGCAGCTTATTTCCGGGCCTCACAGATACGCAGTATTTT

d_call: TRBD1
j_call: TRBJ2-1
v_call: TRBV28
clone_size: NA
cdr3_aa: CASSAPGQGKGNEQFF
cdr3_nt: TGTGCCAGCAGTGCCCCGGGACAGGGGAAGGGCAATGAGCAGTTCTTC

d_call: NA
j_call: TRBJ1-1
v_call: TRBV10-1
clone_size: once
cdr3_aa: CASRAGGNTEAFF
cdr3_nt: TGCGCCAGCAGGGCGGGGGGGAACACTGAAGCTTTCTTT